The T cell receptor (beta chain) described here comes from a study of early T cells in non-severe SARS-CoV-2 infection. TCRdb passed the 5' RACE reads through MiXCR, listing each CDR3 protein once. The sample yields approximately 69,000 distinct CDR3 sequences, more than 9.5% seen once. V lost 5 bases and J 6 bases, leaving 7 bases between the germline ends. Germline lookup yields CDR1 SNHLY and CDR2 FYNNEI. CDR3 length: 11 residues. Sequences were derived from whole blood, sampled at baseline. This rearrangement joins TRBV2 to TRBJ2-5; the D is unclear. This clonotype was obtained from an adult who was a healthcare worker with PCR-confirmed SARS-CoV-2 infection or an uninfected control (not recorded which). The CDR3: CASSSLQTQYF. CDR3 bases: TGTGCCAGCAGTTCCCTCCAGACCCAGTACTTC.